Reported below is one TCR beta chain. Measured with immunoSEQ multiplex PCR; TCRdb has only the in-frame clones, and not every one. The sample has some 62,000 clones, around 92% seen once. This entry is derived from a study of T cell changes during pregnancy in multiple sclerosis. CDR1 is MDHEN and CDR2 is SYDVKM in the germline V gene. CDR3 length: 11 residues. Deletions cut 8 bases from V and 4 bases from J, with 8 bases between. The source was peripheral blood, collected in the second trimester of pregnancy. This rearrangement joins TRBV28 to TRBJ1-1; D gene uncertain. The receptor was isolated from a female donor in good health, enrolled as a control in a pregnancy study. In DNA, the CDR3 is TGTGCCAGCTCCTCGGGCACTGAAGCTTTCTTT. This codes for CASSSGTEAFF.